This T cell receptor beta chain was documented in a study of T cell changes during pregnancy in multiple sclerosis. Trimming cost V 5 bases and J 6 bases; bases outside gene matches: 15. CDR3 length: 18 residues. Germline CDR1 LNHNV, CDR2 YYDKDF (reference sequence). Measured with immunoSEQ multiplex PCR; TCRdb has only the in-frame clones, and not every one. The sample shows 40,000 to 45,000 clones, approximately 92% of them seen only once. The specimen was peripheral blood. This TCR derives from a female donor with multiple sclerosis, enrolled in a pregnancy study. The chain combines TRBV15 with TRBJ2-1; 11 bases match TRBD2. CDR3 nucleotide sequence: TGTGCCACCAGCGCCCAACCTGGACTAGCGGGCGGTGGCAATGAGCAGTTCTTC. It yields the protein CATSAQPGLAGGGNEQFF.